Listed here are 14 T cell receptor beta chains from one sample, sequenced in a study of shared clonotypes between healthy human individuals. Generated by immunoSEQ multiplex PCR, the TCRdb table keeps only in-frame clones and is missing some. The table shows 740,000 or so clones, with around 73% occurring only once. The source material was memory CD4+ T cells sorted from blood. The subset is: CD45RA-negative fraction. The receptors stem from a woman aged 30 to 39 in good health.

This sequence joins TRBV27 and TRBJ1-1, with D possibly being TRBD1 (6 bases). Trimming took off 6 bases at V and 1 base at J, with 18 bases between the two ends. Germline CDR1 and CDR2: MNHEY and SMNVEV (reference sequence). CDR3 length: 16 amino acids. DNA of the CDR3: TGTGCCAGCAGGCCCGAAAGGGGGGTGGCGAACACTGAAGCTTTCTTT. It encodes CASRPERGVANTEAFF.

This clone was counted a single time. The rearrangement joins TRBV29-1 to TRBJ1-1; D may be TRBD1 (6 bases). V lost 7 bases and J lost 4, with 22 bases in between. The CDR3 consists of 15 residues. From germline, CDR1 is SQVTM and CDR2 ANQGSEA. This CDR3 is CSAIAGTTRGTEAFF. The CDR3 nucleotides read TGCAGCGCGATAGCCGGGACAACTCGAGGCACTGAAGCTTTCTTT.

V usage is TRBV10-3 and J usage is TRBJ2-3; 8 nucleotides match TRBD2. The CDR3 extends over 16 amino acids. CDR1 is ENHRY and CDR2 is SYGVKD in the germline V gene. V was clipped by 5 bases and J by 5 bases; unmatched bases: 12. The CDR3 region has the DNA TGTGCCATCAGTCGGTCTAGCGGGCAAAAGTTAGATACGCAGTATTTT. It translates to CAISRSSGQKLDTQYF.

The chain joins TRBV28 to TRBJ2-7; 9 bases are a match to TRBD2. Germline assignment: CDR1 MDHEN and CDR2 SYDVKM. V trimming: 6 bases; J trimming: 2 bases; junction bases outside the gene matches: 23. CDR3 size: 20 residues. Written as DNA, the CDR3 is TGTGCCAGCAGGTCACAACCCGGGGTAGCGGGAGAACAGAGCACCTACGAGCAGTACTTC. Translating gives CASRSQPGVAGEQSTYEQYF.

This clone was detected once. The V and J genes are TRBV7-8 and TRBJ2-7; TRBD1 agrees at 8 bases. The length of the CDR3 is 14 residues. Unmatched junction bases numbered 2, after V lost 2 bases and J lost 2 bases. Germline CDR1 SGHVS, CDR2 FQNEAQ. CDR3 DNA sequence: TGTGCCAGCAGCTTAAGGGACAGGACCTACGAGCAGTACTTC. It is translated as CASSLRDRTYEQYF.

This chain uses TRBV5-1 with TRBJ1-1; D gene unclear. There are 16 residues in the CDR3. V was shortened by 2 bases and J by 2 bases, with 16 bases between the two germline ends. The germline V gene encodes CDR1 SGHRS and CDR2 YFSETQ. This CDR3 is CASSLGTRERNTEAFF. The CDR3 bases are TGCGCCAGCAGCTTAGGTACTCGGGAAAGAAACACTGAAGCTTTCTTT.

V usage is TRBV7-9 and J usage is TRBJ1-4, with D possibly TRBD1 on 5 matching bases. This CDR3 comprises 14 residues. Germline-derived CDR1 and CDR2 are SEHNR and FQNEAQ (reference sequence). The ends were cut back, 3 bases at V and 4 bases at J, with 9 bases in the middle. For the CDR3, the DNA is TGTGCCAGCAGCTTGGGACCGGTTAATGAAAAACTGTTTTTT. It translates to CASSLGPVNEKLFF. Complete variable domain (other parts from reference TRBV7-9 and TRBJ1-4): DTGVSQNPRHKITKRGQNVTFRCDPISEHNRLYWYRQTLGQGPEFLTYFQNEAQLEKSRLLSDRFSAERPKGSFSTLEIQRTEQGDSAMYLCASSLGPVNEKLFFGSGTQLSVL.

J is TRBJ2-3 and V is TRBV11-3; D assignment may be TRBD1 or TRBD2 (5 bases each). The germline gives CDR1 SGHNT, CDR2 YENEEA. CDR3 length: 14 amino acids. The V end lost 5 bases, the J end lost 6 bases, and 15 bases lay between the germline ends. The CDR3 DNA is TGTGCCAGCAGCACAGGACTCCACTCGGATACGCAGTATTTT. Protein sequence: CASSTGLHSDTQYF.

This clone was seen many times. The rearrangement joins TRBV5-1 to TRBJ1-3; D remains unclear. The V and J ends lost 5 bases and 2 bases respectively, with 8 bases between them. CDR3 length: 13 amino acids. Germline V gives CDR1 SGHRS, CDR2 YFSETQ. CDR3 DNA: TGCGCCAGCAGAGACGTTGCTGGAAACACCATATATTTT. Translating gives CASRDVAGNTIYF.

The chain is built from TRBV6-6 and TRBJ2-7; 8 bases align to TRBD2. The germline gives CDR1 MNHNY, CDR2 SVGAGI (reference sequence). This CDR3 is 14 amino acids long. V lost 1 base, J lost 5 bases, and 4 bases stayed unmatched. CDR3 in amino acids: CASSYLAGTHEQYF. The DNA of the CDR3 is TGTGCCAGCAGTTACTTAGCGGGAACCCACGAGCAGTACTTC.

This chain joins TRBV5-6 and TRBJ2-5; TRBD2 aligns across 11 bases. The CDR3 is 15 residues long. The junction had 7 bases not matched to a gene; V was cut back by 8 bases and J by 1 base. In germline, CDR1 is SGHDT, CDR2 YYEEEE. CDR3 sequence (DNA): TGTGCCAGTATTCCTAGCGGGAGGATCCAAGAGACCCAGTACTTC. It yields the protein CASIPSGRIQETQYF.

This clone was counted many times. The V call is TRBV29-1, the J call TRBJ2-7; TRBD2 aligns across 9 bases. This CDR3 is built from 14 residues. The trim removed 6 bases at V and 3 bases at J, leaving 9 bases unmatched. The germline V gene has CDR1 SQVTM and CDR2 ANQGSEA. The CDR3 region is CSVARTSDGYEQYF. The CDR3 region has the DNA TGCAGCGTGGCGAGGACTAGCGATGGCTACGAGCAGTACTTC.

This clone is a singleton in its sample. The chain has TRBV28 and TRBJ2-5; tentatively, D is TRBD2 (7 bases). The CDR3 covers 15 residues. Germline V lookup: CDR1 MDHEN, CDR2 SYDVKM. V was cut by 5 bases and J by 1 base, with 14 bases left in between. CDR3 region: CASSGVGGLQETQYF. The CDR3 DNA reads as TGTGCCAGCAGTGGGGTCGGGGGGCTCCAAGAGACCCAGTACTTC. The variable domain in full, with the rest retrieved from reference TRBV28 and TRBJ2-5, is DVKVTQSSRYLVKRTGEKVFLECVQDMDHENMFWYRQDPGLGLRLIYFSYDVKMKEKGDIPEGYSVSREKKERFSLILESASTNQTSMYLCASSGVGGLQETQYFGPGTRLLVL.

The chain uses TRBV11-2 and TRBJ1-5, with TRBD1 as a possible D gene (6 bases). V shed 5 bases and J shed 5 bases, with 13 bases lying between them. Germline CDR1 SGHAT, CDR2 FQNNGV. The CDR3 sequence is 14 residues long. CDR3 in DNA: TGTGCCAGCAGCCTGACAGGTGGGGATCAGCCCCAGCATTTT. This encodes CASSLTGGDQPQHF.